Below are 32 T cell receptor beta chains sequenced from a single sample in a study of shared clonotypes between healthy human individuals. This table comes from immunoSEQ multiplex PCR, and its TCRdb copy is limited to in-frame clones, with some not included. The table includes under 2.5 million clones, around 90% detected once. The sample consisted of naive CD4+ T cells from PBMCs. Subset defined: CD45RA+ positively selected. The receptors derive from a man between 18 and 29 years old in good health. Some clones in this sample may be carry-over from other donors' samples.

The CDR3 DNA reads as TGTGCCAGCAGTTTTTGGGCAGGGCGGTCCAGGGAAGGCTACACCTTC. It translates to CASSFWAGRSREGYTF. The genes are TRBV27 and TRBJ1-2, with D maybe TRBD1 (5 bases). Trimming took 3 bases from V and 8 from J, leaving 22 bases between them. The CDR3 is made up of 16 amino acids. CDR1 and CDR2 (germline): MNHEY, SMNVEV (reference sequence).

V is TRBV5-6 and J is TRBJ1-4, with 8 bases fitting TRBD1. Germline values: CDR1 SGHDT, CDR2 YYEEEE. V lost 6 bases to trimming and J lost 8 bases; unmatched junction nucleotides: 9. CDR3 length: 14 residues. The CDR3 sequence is CASTTTGAREKLFF. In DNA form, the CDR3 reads TGTGCCAGCACGACGACAGGGGCGAGGGAAAAACTGTTTTTT.

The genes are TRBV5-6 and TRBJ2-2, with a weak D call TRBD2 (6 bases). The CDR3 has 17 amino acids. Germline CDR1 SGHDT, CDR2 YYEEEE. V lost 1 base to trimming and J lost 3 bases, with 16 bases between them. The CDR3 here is CASSLRTGTVYTGELFF. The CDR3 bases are TGTGCCAGCAGCTTGAGGACCGGGACTGTTTACACCGGGGAGCTGTTTTTT.

CDR3 bases: TGCGCCAGCAGTCCGGGACGAACGGCCATTGGAAACACCATATATTTT. Protein product: CASSPGRTAIGNTIYF. The rearrangement uses TRBV4-1 and TRBJ1-3, with a weak D call TRBD1 (5 bases). V lost 6 bases and J 3 bases, leaving 18 bases between the germline ends. The CDR3 loop spans 16 amino acids. Germline V CDR1 and CDR2: MGHRA, YSYEKL.

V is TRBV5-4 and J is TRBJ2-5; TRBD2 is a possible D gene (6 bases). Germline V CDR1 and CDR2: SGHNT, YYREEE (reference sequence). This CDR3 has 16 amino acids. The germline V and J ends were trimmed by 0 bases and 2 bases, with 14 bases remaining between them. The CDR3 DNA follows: TGTGCCAGCAGCTTGGGCCCTAGCGCGACTCAAGAGACCCAGTACTTC. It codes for CASSLGPSATQETQYF. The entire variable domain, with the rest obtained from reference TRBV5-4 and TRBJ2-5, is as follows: ETGVTQSPTHLIKTRGQQVTLRCSSQSGHNTVSWYQQALGQGPQFIFQYYREEENGRGNFPPRFSGLQFPNYSSELNVNALELDDSALYLCASSLGPSATQETQYFGPGTRLLVL.

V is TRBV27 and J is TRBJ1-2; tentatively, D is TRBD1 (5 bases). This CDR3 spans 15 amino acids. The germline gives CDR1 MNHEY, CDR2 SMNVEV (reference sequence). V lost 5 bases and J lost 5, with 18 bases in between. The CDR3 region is CASSPGTVYQYGYTF. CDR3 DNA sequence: TGTGCCAGCAGTCCCGGGACGGTATATCAGTATGGCTACACCTTC.

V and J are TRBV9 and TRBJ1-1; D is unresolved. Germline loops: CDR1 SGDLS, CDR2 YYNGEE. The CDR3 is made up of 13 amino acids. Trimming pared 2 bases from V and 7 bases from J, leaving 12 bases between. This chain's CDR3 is CASSVNGFDEAFF. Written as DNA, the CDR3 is TGTGCCAGCAGCGTGAACGGGTTTGATGAAGCTTTCTTT.

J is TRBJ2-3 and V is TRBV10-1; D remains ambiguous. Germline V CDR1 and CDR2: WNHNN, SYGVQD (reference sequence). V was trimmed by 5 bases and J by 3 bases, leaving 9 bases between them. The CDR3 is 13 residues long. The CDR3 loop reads CASSTTETDTQYF. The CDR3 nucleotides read TGCGCCAGCAGTACAACAGAGACAGATACGCAGTATTTT.

The CDR3 region has the DNA TGTGCCAGCAGTTACTCGCCCACCGTCGGGGAGCTGTTTTTT. Amino acid sequence: CASSYSPTVGELFF. V gene TRBV6-5 combines with J gene TRBJ2-2; D remains ambiguous. This CDR3 region has 14 residues. V was clipped by 0 bases and J by 7 bases, with 9 bases between them. Germline loops: CDR1 MNHEY, CDR2 SVGAGI.

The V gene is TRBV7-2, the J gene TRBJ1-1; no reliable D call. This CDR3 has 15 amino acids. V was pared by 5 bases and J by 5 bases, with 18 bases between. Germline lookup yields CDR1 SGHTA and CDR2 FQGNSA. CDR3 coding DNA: TGTGCCAGCAGCGCCCGGATTGGGGTCGGTACTGAAGCTTTCTTT. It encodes CASSARIGVGTEAFF.

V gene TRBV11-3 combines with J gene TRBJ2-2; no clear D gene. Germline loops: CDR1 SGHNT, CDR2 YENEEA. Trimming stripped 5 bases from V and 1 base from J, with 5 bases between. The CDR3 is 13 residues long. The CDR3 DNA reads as TGTGCCAGCAGCCCCGAGAACACCGGGGAGCTGTTTTTT. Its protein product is CASSPENTGELFF. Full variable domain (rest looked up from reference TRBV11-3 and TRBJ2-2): EAGVVQSPRYKIIEKKQPVAFWCNPISGHNTLYWYLQNLGQGPELLIRYENEEAVDDSQLPKDRFSAERLKGVDSTLKIQPAELGDSAVYLCASSPENTGELFFGEGSRLTVL.

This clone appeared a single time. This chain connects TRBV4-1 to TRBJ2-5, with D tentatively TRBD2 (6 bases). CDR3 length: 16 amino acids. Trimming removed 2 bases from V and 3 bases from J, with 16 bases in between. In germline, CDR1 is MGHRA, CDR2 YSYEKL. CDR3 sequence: CASSQHYRASEETQYF. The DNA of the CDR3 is TGCGCCAGCAGCCAACACTATAGGGCTAGCGAAGAGACCCAGTACTTC.

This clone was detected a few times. CDR3 protein: CSVVGNRGSYGYTF. In DNA form, the CDR3 reads TGCAGCGTTGTGGGGAACAGGGGAAGCTATGGCTACACCTTC. The chain recombines TRBV29-1 with TRBJ1-2, with 7 bases that match TRBD1. V was clipped by 4 bases and J by 4 bases; unmatched bases: 9. CDR1 is SQVTM, CDR2 ANQGSEA, per germline. The CDR3 length is 14 residues.

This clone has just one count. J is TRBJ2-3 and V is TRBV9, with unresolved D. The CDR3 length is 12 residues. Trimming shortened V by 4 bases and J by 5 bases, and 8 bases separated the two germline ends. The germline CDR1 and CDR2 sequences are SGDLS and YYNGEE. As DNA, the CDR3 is TGTGCCAGCAGCCCCTTGGGAGATACGCAGTATTTT. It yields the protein CASSPLGDTQYF.

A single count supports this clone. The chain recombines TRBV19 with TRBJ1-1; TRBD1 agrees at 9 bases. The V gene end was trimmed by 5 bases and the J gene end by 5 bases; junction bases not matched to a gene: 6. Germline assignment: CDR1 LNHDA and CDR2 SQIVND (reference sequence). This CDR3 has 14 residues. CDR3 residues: CASSYRGQGTEAFF. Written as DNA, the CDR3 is TGTGCCAGTAGTTACAGGGGGCAGGGGACTGAAGCTTTCTTT.

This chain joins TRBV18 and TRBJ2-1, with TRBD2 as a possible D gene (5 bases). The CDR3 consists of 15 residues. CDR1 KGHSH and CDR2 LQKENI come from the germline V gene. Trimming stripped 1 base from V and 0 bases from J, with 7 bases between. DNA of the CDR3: TGTGCCAGCTCACCACGTCTAGCCTCCTACAATGAGCAGTTCTTC. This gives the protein CASSPRLASYNEQFF.

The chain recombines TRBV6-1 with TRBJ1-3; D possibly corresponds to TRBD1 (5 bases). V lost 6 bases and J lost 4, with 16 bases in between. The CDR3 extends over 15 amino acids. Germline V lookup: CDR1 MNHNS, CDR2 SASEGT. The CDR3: CASRTLRARGNTIYF. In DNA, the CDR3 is TGTGCCAGCAGGACCCTCAGGGCTCGCGGAAACACCATATATTTT.

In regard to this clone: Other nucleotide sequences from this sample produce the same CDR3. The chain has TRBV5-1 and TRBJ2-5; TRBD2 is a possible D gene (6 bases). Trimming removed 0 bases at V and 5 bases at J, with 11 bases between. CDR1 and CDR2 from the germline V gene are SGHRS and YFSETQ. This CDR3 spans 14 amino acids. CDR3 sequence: CASSLARGRETQYF. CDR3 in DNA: TGCGCCAGCAGCTTGGCGCGGGGTCGGGAGACCCAGTACTTC.

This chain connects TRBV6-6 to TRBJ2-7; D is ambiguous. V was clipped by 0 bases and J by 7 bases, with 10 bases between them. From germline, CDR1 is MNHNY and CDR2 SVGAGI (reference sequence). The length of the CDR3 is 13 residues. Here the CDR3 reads CASSYSPRMEQYF. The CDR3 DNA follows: TGTGCCAGCAGTTACTCACCGAGAATGGAGCAGTACTTC.

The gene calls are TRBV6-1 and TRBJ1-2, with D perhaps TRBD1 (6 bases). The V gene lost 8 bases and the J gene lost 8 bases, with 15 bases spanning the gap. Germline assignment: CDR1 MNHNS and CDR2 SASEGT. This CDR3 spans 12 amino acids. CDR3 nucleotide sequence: TGTGCCAGCCATAGGGGGGTTGAAGGCTACACCTTC. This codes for CASHRGVEGYTF.

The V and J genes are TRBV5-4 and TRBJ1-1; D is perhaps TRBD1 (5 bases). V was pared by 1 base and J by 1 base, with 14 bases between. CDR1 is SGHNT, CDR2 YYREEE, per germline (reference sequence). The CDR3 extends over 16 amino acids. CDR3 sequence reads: CASSLTPGPSNTEAFF. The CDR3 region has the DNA TGTGCCAGCAGCTTGACCCCGGGACCCTCGAACACTGAAGCTTTCTTT. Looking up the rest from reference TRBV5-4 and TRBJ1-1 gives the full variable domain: ETGVTQSPTHLIKTRGQQVTLRCSSQSGHNTVSWYQQALGQGPQFIFQYYREEENGRGNFPPRFSGLQFPNYSSELNVNALELDDSALYLCASSLTPGPSNTEAFFGQGTRLTVV.

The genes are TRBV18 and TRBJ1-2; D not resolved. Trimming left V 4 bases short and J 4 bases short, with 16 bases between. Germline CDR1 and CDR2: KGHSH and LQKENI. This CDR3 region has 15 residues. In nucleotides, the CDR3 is TGTGCCAGCTCACGCACTTCGGTCGAGAGCTATGGCTACACCTTC. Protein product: CASSRTSVESYGYTF. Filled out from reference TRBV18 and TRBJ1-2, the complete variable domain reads NAGVMQNPRHLVRRRGQEARLRCSPMKGHSHVYWYRQLPEEGLKFMVYLQKENIIDESGMPKERFSAEFPKEGPSILRIQQVVRGDSAAYFCASSRTSVESYGYTFGSGTRLTVV.

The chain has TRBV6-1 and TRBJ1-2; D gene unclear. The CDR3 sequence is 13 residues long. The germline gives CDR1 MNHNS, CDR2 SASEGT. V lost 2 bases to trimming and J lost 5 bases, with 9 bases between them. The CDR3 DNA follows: TGTGCCAGCAGTGAATCAGATTCTTATGGCTACACCTTC. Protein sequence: CASSESDSYGYTF.

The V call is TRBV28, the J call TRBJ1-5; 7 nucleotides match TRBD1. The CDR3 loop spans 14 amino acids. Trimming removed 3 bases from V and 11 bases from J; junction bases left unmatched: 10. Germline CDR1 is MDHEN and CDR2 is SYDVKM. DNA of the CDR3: TGTGCCAGCAGTTTCGAGGGGGCATGGGTGACCCAGCATTTT. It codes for CASSFEGAWVTQHF.

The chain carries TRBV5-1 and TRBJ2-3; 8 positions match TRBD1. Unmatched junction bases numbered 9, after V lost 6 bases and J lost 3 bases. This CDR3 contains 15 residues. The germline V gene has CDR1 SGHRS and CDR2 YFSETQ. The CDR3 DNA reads TGCGCCAGCACCCCACAGGGGGTAGCGACAGATACGCAGTATTTT. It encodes CASTPQGVATDTQYF.

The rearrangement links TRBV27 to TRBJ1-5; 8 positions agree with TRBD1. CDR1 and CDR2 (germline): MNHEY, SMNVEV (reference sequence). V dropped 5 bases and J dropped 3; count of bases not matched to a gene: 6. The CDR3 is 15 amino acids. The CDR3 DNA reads TGTGCCAGCAGTCCGGACAGGGTGGTCAATCAGCCCCAGCATTTT. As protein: CASSPDRVVNQPQHF.

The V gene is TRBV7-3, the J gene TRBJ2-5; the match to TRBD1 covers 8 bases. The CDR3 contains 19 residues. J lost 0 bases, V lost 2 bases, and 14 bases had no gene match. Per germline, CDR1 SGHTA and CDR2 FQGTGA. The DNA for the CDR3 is TGTGCCAGCAGCTTAGGGCAGGGGGCGCGTTTTGGGTACCAAGAGACCCAGTACTTC. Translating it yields CASSLGQGARFGYQETQYF.

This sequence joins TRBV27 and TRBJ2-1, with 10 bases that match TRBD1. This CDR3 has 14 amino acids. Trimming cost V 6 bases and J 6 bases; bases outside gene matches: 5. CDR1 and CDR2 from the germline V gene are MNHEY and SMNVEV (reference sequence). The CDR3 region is CASRGQGYRNEQFF. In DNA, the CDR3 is TGTGCCAGCAGGGGACAGGGGTATCGCAATGAGCAGTTCTTC.

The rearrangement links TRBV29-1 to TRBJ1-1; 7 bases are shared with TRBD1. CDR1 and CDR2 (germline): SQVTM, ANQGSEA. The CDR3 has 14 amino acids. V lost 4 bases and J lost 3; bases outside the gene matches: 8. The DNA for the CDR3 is TGCAGCGTTGGGCCAGGGGGTCGGGACACTGAAGCTTTCTTT. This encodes CSVGPGGRDTEAFF. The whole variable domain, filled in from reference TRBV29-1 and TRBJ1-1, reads SAVISQKPSRDICQRGTSLTIQCQVDSQVTMMFWYRQQPGQSLTLIATANQGSEATYESGFVIDKFPISRPNLTFSTLTVSNMSPEDSSIYLCSVGPGGRDTEAFFGQGTRLTVV.

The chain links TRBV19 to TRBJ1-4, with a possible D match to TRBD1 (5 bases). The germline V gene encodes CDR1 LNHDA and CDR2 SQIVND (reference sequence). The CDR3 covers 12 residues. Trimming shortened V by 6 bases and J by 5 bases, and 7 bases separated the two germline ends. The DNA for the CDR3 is TGTGCCAGTAGGCGGGGGAATGAAAAACTGTTTTTT. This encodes CASRRGNEKLFF.

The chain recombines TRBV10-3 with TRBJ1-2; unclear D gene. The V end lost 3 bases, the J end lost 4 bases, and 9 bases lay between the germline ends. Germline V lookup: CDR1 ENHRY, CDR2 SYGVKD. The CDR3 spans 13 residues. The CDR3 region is CAISEGGSYGYTF. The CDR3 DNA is TGTGCCATCAGTGAAGGAGGGAGCTATGGCTACACCTTC.

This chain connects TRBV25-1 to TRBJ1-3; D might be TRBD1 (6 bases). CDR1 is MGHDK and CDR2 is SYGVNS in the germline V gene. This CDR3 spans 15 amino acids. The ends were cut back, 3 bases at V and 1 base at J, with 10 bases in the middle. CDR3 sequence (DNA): TGTGCCAGCAGTGATCATAGGGGGTCTGGAAACACCATATATTTT. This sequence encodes CASSDHRGSGNTIYF.